In its sample, the clone carrying this T cell receptor (beta chain) was seen a few times. No antigen is known for it. Germline V gene sequence: CDR1 MDHEN, CDR2 SYDVKM. V was pared by 6 bases and J by 0 bases, with 6 bases of the junction left unmatched. The CDR3 runs 17 residues. For the second PCR, which ran for about 7 to 11 cycles, a sample-barcoded 5' primer and a J-beta primer mix were used. A tag from a template-switch adaptor with 12 random nucleotides marked each cDNA molecule. Each CDR3 protein gets one entry after TCRdb re-called the 5' RACE reads with MiXCR. This table has approximately 1,000,000 distinct CDR3 sequences, more than 40% appearing once. The data stem from a study of blood T cells in healthy people across ages. Study results and caveats: Naive T cell percentage by flow cytometry tracked strongly with beta diversity. Per-million-T-cell TCR beta diversity fell roughly linearly with age.

Sequencing was carried out using blood. The chain links TRBV28 to TRBJ2-6, with TRBD2 identical over 9 bases. This clonotype originated in a woman aged 60-75 years in good health. The CDR3 sequence: CASSQAGGYSGANVLTF. The CDR3 region has the DNA TGTGCCAGCAGCCAAGCGGGGGGTTACTCTGGGGCCAACGTCCTGACTTTC.